The entry below describes one T cell receptor (beta chain). Its antigen is unidentified. The CDR3 covers 17 residues. J gave up 3 bases and V 4 bases, and 11 bases lay outside the gene matches. Germline V lookup: CDR1 SGHRS, CDR2 YFSETQ. This sample is part of a study of T-cell memory formation after mild COVID-19. Study as a whole: TCR clusters were mostly confined to one donor each.

Regarding the study as a whole: A second wave of clones peaked on day 37, and their SARS-CoV-2 specificity went unconfirmed. CD4/CD8 balance held among clones contracting day 15 to 85, and later expanders leaned CD4+.

TCRdb reanalysed the 5' RACE reads using MiXCR and keeps one entry per CDR3 protein. This table has 95,000 to 120,000 distinct CDR3 sequences, about a sixth appearing once. This chain uses TRBV5-1 with TRBJ1-4, with TRBD1 matching over 8 bases. Sequenced sample: PBMCs or a T cell subset sorted from them (not recorded which). This receptor was obtained from a man aged 18 to 29 who had mild COVID-19 (a few samples of this study predate the infection). Cell type and time point are not known. CDR3 nucleotide sequence: TGCGCCAGCAGCCCCCACGGACAGGGAACGCCTAATGAAAAACTGTTTTTT. Residues: CASSPHGQGTPNEKLFF.